This record covers a single T cell receptor (beta chain). The CDR3 covers 15 residues. V shed 2 bases, J shed 4 bases, and the junction held 5 bases outside the gene matches. Germline assignment: CDR1 SGHTA and CDR2 FQGNSA. This sample was included in a study of blood T cell repertoires in COVID-19. On the study more broadly: From T cells, B-cell-depleted T cells, or PBMCs came the material, which was cDNA or gDNA.

Here immunoSEQ multiplex PCR was the method, and the copy in TCRdb shows in-frame clones only, minus some. Altogether about 190,000 clones are present, around 77% being singletons, with the ten largest covering approximately 15%. This receptor was taken from a man in his sixties with active or convalescent COVID-19. Material for sequencing was peripheral blood. The genes are TRBV7-2 and TRBJ1-1; 9 bases map to TRBD1. CDR3 region: CASSLFNRGLTEAFF. CDR3 nucleotide sequence: TGTGCCAGCAGCTTATTTAACAGGGGGCTCACTGAAGCTTTCTTT.